A single sample gave rise to the 9 T cell receptor beta chains below, sequenced in a study of chemoradiotherapy in HPV16-positive cancers. Method: immunoSEQ multiplex PCR; TCRdb's copy keeps in-frame clones and lacks some. The table has around 9,200 clones, around four fifths seen once. Sampling was carried out from a patient who underwent chemoradiotherapy. The receptor set was obtained from a human donor with HPV-associated anogenital cancer.

In nucleotides, the CDR3 is TGTGCCAGCAGTGAGGGACAGTCTAGCACCGGGGAGCTGTTTTTT. Protein: CASSEGQSSTGELFF. The rearrangement links TRBV2 to TRBJ2-2; 7 bases line up with TRBD1. Trimming took 3 bases from V and 4 from J; bases not matched to a gene: 5. CDR3 length: 15 residues. The germline V gene has CDR1 SNHLY and CDR2 FYNNEI.

This clone was counted a few times. The chain combines TRBV9 with TRBJ1-6; D not certain. Germline-derived CDR1 and CDR2 are SGDLS and YYNGEE. With 5 bases removed from V and 11 bases from J, the gap between germline ends came to 2 bases. The CDR3 length is 9 residues. The DNA for the CDR3 is TGTGCCAGCAGTGCACCCCTCCACTTT. The encoded protein is CASSAPLHF.

The rearrangement joins TRBV10-3 to TRBJ1-1; 7 bases are a match to TRBD1. V trimming: 4 bases; J trimming: 5 bases; junction bases outside the gene matches: 10. Germline lookup yields CDR1 ENHRY and CDR2 SYGVKD. The CDR3 loop spans 15 amino acids. The CDR3 DNA reads as TGTGCCATCAGTGGGGTACAGGGGATACCGACTGAAGCTTTCTTT. It specifies CAISGVQGIPTEAFF.

The chain joins TRBV4-1 to TRBJ2-3; TRBD2 matches 10 bases. This CDR3 is built from 17 residues. The germline CDR1 and CDR2 sequences are MGHRA and YSYEKL. Trimming removed 0 bases from V and 6 bases from J; junction bases left unmatched: 9. The CDR3 is CASSQEGASGGRDTQYF. Written as DNA, the CDR3 is TGCGCCAGCAGCCAAGAAGGAGCTAGCGGGGGTCGGGATACGCAGTATTTT.

J is TRBJ2-7 and V is TRBV30; D ambiguous. Germline lookup yields CDR1 GTSNPN and CDR2 SVGIG (reference sequence). The CDR3 has 11 amino acids. Trimming removed 3 bases at V and 6 bases at J, with 9 bases between. The CDR3 loop is CAWSYGTEQYF. Here the CDR3 DNA reads TGTGCCTGGAGCTATGGAACCGAGCAGTACTTC.

For the CDR3, the DNA is TGTGCCAGTAGTATAGCCCGAGACAGAATCTATGGCTACACCTTC. It is translated as CASSIARDRIYGYTF. The V call is TRBV19, the J call TRBJ1-2, with D tentatively TRBD1 (5 bases). Trimming cost V 1 base and J 4 bases, with 13 bases left between them. CDR1 is LNHDA and CDR2 is SQIVND in the germline V gene (reference sequence). This CDR3 spans 15 amino acids.

Details on this clone: The same CDR3 can be traced to other DNA sequences in this sample. This sequence joins TRBV29-1 and TRBJ1-1, with D perhaps matching TRBD1 (6 bases). Trimming stripped 4 bases from V and 1 base from J, with 10 bases between. Germline-derived CDR1 and CDR2 are SQVTM and ANQGSEA. The CDR3 totals 13 residues. The CDR3 loop is CSVAQGTNTEAFF. For the CDR3, the DNA is TGCAGCGTTGCGCAGGGGACGAACACTGAAGCTTTCTTT.

The gene calls are TRBV9 and TRBJ2-7; 9 nucleotides align to TRBD1. The CDR3 sequence is 14 residues long. The germline V gene encodes CDR1 SGDLS and CDR2 YYNGEE. Unmatched junction bases numbered 3, after V lost 0 bases and J lost 5 bases. The CDR3 bases are TGTGCCAGCAGCGTAGCAGGACAGGGGCACGAGCAGTACTTC. Protein sequence: CASSVAGQGHEQYF.

This clone appeared once. V and J are TRBV19 and TRBJ2-7, with TRBD1 matching over 9 bases. The germline V gene encodes CDR1 LNHDA and CDR2 SQIVND (reference sequence). This CDR3 is built from 15 residues. V dropped 5 bases and J dropped 2; count of bases not matched to a gene: 7. This CDR3 reads CASSDRDREPYEQYF. In DNA, the CDR3 is TGTGCCAGTAGTGACCGGGACAGGGAGCCCTACGAGCAGTACTTC.